Here is one TCR beta chain with its context. The data were taken from a study of CD8+CD57+ T cells in acquired aplastic anemia. As for the study in general: An average of roughly 2.9 ug of DNA was obtained from sorted CD4+ and CD8+ cells.

Profiling of TCR beta VDJ combinations and CDR3 sequences used genomic DNA as template. Each CDR3 protein is one row after TCRdb ran MiXCR on the reads. The sample lists some 200,000 distinct CDR3 sequences; 50% to 70% were seen once. Trimming removed 1 base from V and 3 bases from J; junction bases left unmatched: 2. The CDR3 totals 15 residues. The germline CDR1 and CDR2 sequences are MNHEY and SMNVEV (reference sequence). Selection for sequencing was limited to patients who had shown CD8+CD57+ cell expansion by flow cytometry. None of the patients had been given any therapy when their blood was sampled.

Material for sequencing was sorted CD4+, CD8+, or CD8+CD57+ T cells (not recorded which) from PBMCs. J is TRBJ2-7 and V is TRBV27; 11 bases line up with TRBD1. The receptor was derived from a human donor with aplastic anemia. CDR3 amino acids: CASSLFGTGGYEQYF. In DNA, the CDR3 is TGTGCCAGCAGTTTATTTGGGACAGGGGGCTACGAGCAGTACTTC.